Below are 28 T cell receptor beta chains sequenced from a single sample in a study of beta chain features in type 1 diabetes. cDNA synthesis used the whole RNA isolate, giving expressed TCRB sequences. This table comes from immunoSEQ multiplex PCR, and its TCRdb copy is limited to in-frame clones, with some not included. The data show 150,000 to 190,000 clones, 8.5% to 14% seen once. Sequencing input: central memory CD4+ T cells from blood. These receptors were collected from a man aged 18-30 years in good health.

This clone was seen at least ten times. Distinct nucleotide sequences in the sample also encode this CDR3. V and J are TRBV15 and TRBJ2-7; D remains ambiguous. Trimming pared 0 bases from V and 2 bases from J, leaving 14 bases between. CDR1 is LNHNV, CDR2 YYDKDF, per germline (reference sequence). The CDR3 extends over 16 amino acids. The CDR3 is CATSRDRPSGAYEQYF. In nucleotides, the CDR3 is TGTGCCACCAGCAGAGATCGACCCTCCGGTGCCTACGAGCAGTACTTC.

A few counts support this clone. The chain couples TRBV11-2 to TRBJ2-3; a weak D match, TRBD1 (6 bases). Germline V gives CDR1 SGHAT, CDR2 FQNNGV. The CDR3 sequence is 17 residues long. Deletions cut 5 bases from V and 2 bases from J, with 20 bases between. CDR3 residues: CASSPAQGHSFTDTQYF. The CDR3 nucleotides read TGTGCCAGCAGCCCTGCCCAGGGACACAGCTTCACAGATACGCAGTATTTT.

This rearrangement joins TRBV9 to TRBJ2-3; tentatively, D is TRBD2 (5 bases). The CDR3 loop spans 16 amino acids. V shed 0 bases and J shed 3 bases, with 14 bases lying between them. Per the germline V gene, CDR1 is SGDLS and CDR2 is YYNGEE. CDR3 residues: CASSVGPTGSTDTQYF. The CDR3 DNA follows: TGTGCCAGCAGCGTAGGCCCGACGGGATCAACAGATACGCAGTATTTT.

This clone has at least ten counts. The CDR3 DNA sequence: TGCGCCAGCAGCTTCAGGGCAAGTGGGGCCAACGTCCTGACTTTC. Amino acid sequence: CASSFRASGANVLTF. The genes are TRBV5-1 and TRBJ2-6; D is possibly TRBD1 (5 bases). V lost 2 bases, J lost 3 bases, and 9 bases lay in between. The CDR3 loop spans 15 amino acids. Germline V gene sequence: CDR1 SGHRS, CDR2 YFSETQ.

This clone was seen only a few times. The chain is built from TRBV9 and TRBJ2-1, with D maybe TRBD1 (6 bases). This CDR3 comprises 14 residues. The V end was cut by 3 bases, the J end by 9 bases, with 16 bases between. The germline V gene encodes CDR1 SGDLS and CDR2 YYNGEE. CDR3 amino acids: CASSDIRGSPEQFF. The DNA of the CDR3 is TGTGCCAGCAGCGACATCAGGGGTTCTCCTGAGCAGTTCTTC.

DNA of the CDR3: TGTGCCAGCAGCACAGCCAACACCGGGGAGCTGTTTTTT. It specifies CASSTANTGELFF. The J gene is TRBJ2-2, the V gene TRBV9, with unresolved D. Trimming removed 4 bases from V and 2 bases from J, with 6 bases in between. The CDR3 covers 13 residues. Germline-derived CDR1 and CDR2 are SGDLS and YYNGEE. Drawing the rest from reference TRBV9 and TRBJ2-2, the complete variable domain is DSGVTQTPKHLITATGQRVTLRCSPRSGDLSVYWYQQSLDQGLQFLIQYYNGEERAKGNILERFSAQQFPDLHSELNLSSLELGDSALYFCASSTANTGELFFGEGSRLTVL.

This clone was counted a few times. The chain links TRBV5-1 to TRBJ1-5, with D unresolved. Germline assignment: CDR1 SGHRS and CDR2 YFSETQ. There are 14 residues in the CDR3. Trimming shortened V by 0 bases and J by 5 bases, and 9 bases separated the two germline ends. In DNA, the CDR3 is TGCGCCAGCAGCTTGGCCGGCGGCTATCAGCCCCAGCATTTT. Translating it yields CASSLAGGYQPQHF.

In its sample, this clone was seen many times. Additional DNA sequences in this sample encode the identical CDR3. This chain uses TRBV7-2 with TRBJ2-7; D is perhaps TRBD1 (6 bases). V lost 0 bases to trimming and J lost 2 bases, with 11 bases between them. The CDR3 totals 15 residues. The germline V gene encodes CDR1 SGHTA and CDR2 FQGNSA. The DNA of the CDR3 is TGTGCCAGCAGCTTAGCAGGACAGAGAACCTACGAGCAGTACTTC. Its protein is CASSLAGQRTYEQYF. Using reference TRBV7-2 and TRBJ2-7 for the parts outside the CDR3, the full variable domain is GAGVSQSPSNKVTEKGKDVELRCDPISGHTALYWYRQSLGQGLEFLIYFQGNSAPDKSGLPSDRFSAERTGGSVSTLTIQRTQQEDSAVYLCASSLAGQRTYEQYFGPGTRLTVT.

This clone appeared a few times. This sequence joins TRBV14 and TRBJ2-5; D perhaps matches TRBD1 (5 bases). V lost 3 bases and J lost 5, with 13 bases in between. This CDR3 comprises 14 residues. Germline V gene data show CDR1 as SGHDN and CDR2 as FVKESK. CDR3 in amino acids: CASSQRRGWETQYF. CDR3 nucleotide sequence: TGTGCCAGCAGCCAGAGAAGGGGATGGGAGACCCAGTACTTC.

This clone has a count of ten or more. The chain combines TRBV7-9 with TRBJ2-5; 9 bases are shared with TRBD2. The CDR3 loop spans 14 amino acids. With 5 bases clipped from V and 5 bases from J, the junction kept 6 bases outside the gene matches. CDR1 is SEHNR, CDR2 FQNEAQ, per germline (reference sequence). In DNA, the CDR3 is TGTGCCAGCAGCAAAGCGGGAGGAGGGGAGACCCAGTACTTC. The encoded protein is CASSKAGGGETQYF.

V is TRBV7-3 and J is TRBJ1-2, with 8 bases aligning to TRBD1. The CDR3 consists of 15 residues. J gave up 2 bases and V 1 base, and 3 bases lay outside the gene matches. Germline values: CDR1 SGHTA, CDR2 FQGTGA. The CDR3 is CASSLIAGGNYGYTF. CDR3 coding DNA: TGTGCCAGCAGCTTAATCGCAGGGGGCAACTATGGCTACACCTTC.

The CDR3 DNA reads as TGTGCCAGCAGCTACGGGCGGGAAAAACTGTTTTTT. As protein: CASSYGREKLFF. The V gene is TRBV7-2, the J gene TRBJ1-4; no clear D. With 4 bases removed from V and 8 bases from J, the gap between germline ends came to 8 bases. Germline values: CDR1 SGHTA, CDR2 FQGNSA. The CDR3 covers 12 residues.

This clone turned up a few times. This may be a read error, as it is one base from a much larger clone. The same CDR3 also results from other DNA sequences found in this sample. This chain uses TRBV30 with TRBJ1-2, with a possible D match to TRBD1 (6 bases). Between the trimmed V and J ends, which lost 0 bases and 3 bases, there was a span of 8 bases. The CDR3 is made up of 13 amino acids. Germline assignment: CDR1 GTSNPN and CDR2 SVGIG (reference sequence). CDR3 DNA sequence: TGTGCCTGGAGTGTAAGGGGGGACTATGGCTACACCTTC. It codes for CAWSVRGDYGYTF. Filled out from reference TRBV30 and TRBJ1-2, the complete variable domain reads SQTIHQWPATLVQPVGSPLSLECTVEGTSNPNLYWYRQAAGRGLQLLFYSVGIGQISSEVPQNLSASRPQDRQFILSSKKLLLSDSGFYLCAWSVRGDYGYTFGSGTRLTVV.

This clone showed up just a few times. The chain carries TRBV5-4 and TRBJ1-6; the D gene is possibly TRBD1 (6 bases). V was pared by 4 bases and J by 4 bases, with 15 bases between. CDR1 is SGHNT, CDR2 YYREEE, per germline (reference sequence). This CDR3 spans 16 amino acids. The CDR3 DNA reads TGTGCCAGCAGCCCCTTCAACCAGGGGTATAATTCACCCCTCCACTTT. Residues: CASSPFNQGYNSPLHF.

The chain couples TRBV5-6 to TRBJ2-2, with a possible D match to TRBD2 (5 bases). The CDR3 consists of 16 residues. Trimming removed 4 bases from V and 0 bases from J, with 13 bases in between. CDR1 is SGHDT and CDR2 is YYEEEE in the germline V gene. CDR3 DNA sequence: TGTGCCAGCAGCCCCATGCGGGCCGCGAACACCGGGGAGCTGTTTTTT. This translates into CASSPMRAANTGELFF.

The chain is built from TRBV5-1 and TRBJ2-2; D may be TRBD2 (5 bases). The CDR3 consists of 15 residues. Germline V gives CDR1 SGHRS, CDR2 YFSETQ. Trimming took 2 bases from V and 1 from J, leaving 9 bases between them. The CDR3 DNA reads TGCGCCAGCAGCTTACCAGCGGTGAACACCGGGGAGCTGTTTTTT. Translation gives CASSLPAVNTGELFF.

In this sample, this clone turned up a few times. The chain combines TRBV13 with TRBJ1-2; 8 nucleotides line up with TRBD1. The junction had 5 bases not matched to a gene; V was cut back by 5 bases and J by 3 bases. Germline V gene lookup returns CDR1 PRHDT and CDR2 FYEKMQ (reference sequence). The CDR3 is made up of 14 amino acids. The DNA for the CDR3 is TGTGCCAGCAGCGTGACAGGGGAATACTATGGCTACACCTTC. Amino acid sequence: CASSVTGEYYGYTF.

This clone has more than one count but fewer than ten. The V and J genes are TRBV7-6 and TRBJ2-7; D is unresolved. The CDR3 totals 15 residues. Trimming pared 2 bases from V and 3 bases from J, leaving 14 bases between. In germline, CDR1 is SGHVS, CDR2 FNYEAQ. CDR3 residues: CASSLCGVRVYEQYF. In DNA, the CDR3 is TGTGCCAGCAGCTTATGCGGAGTTAGGGTCTACGAGCAGTACTTC.

The table lists this clone with many counts. The CDR3 sequence is CASSTLDRVNTGELFF. For the CDR3, the DNA is TGTGCCAGTAGTACTTTAGACAGGGTAAACACCGGGGAGCTGTTTTTT. The rearrangement uses TRBV19 and TRBJ2-2, with TRBD1 matching over 7 bases. The CDR3 contains 16 residues. V was clipped by 4 bases and J by 2 bases; unmatched bases: 7. The V gene's germline CDR1 is LNHDA and CDR2 SQIVND (reference sequence).

This clone was counted a few times. This rearrangement joins TRBV30 to TRBJ1-4; D unresolved. V lost 2 bases to trimming and J lost 8 bases, with 6 bases between them. Germline values: CDR1 GTSNPN, CDR2 SVGIG (reference sequence). The length of the CDR3 is 11 residues. CDR3 DNA sequence: TGTGCCTGGAGTCAGGAAGAAAAACTGTTTTTT. It yields the protein CAWSQEEKLFF. Drawing the rest from reference TRBV30 and TRBJ1-4, the complete variable domain is SQTIHQWPATLVQPVGSPLSLECTVEGTSNPNLYWYRQAAGRGLQLLFYSVGIGQISSEVPQNLSASRPQDRQFILSSKKLLLSDSGFYLCAWSQEEKLFFGSGTQLSVL.

This clone has more than one count but fewer than ten. The CDR3 reads CASSQGLSTNEKLFF. CDR3 nucleotides: TGTGCCAGCAGCCAGGGACTTTCAACTAATGAAAAACTGTTTTTT. J is TRBJ1-4 and V is TRBV7-7; perhaps TRBD1 as D (5 bases). Germline CDR1 reads SSHAT; CDR2 reads FNYEAQ (reference sequence). V lost 5 bases, J lost 0 bases, and 10 bases lay in between. The CDR3 consists of 15 residues.

This clone occurred a few times. The chain is built from TRBV27 and TRBJ2-2, with D possibly being TRBD1 (6 bases). Germline lookup yields CDR1 MNHEY and CDR2 SMNVEV (reference sequence). This CDR3 region has 16 residues. V lost 7 bases to trimming and J lost 4 bases, with 19 bases between them. CDR3 in amino acids: CASTSPWGPGTGELFF. In DNA form, the CDR3 reads TGTGCCAGCACCTCCCCGTGGGGGCCGGGCACCGGGGAGCTGTTTTTT.

The chain carries TRBV9 and TRBJ2-3; tentative D call: TRBD1 (6 bases). Looked up from germline, CDR1 is SGDLS and CDR2 is YYNGEE. The germline V and J ends were trimmed by 0 bases and 4 bases, with 6 bases remaining between them. The CDR3 runs to 13 residues. The CDR3 DNA follows: TGTGCCAGCAGCGTAGGGACAGCAGATACGCAGTATTTT. Protein product: CASSVGTADTQYF.

The chain uses TRBV29-1 and TRBJ1-2; 7 bases are shared with TRBD1. The trim removed 5 bases at V and 1 base at J, leaving 7 bases unmatched. There are 14 residues in the CDR3. Germline V gene lookup returns CDR1 SQVTM and CDR2 ANQGSEA. The CDR3 reads CSVPGQYHNYGYTF. DNA of the CDR3: TGCAGCGTTCCGGGACAGTACCATAACTATGGCTACACCTTC.

The rearrangement joins TRBV1 to TRBJ1-6. TRBV1 is a pseudogene. This CDR3 spans 14 amino acids. In DNA form, the CDR3 reads TGCACCAGTTGGAACCGGGAGGAAGGTTCACCCCTCCACTTT. Translation gives CTSWNREEGSPLHF.

J is TRBJ2-4 and V is TRBV7-8, with 7 positions matching TRBD1. Per germline, CDR1 SGHVS and CDR2 FQNEAQ. This CDR3 comprises 14 residues. The junction had 6 bases not matched to a gene; V was cut back by 5 bases and J by 5 bases. The chain's CDR3 is CASSTLDRENIQYF. The CDR3 coding sequence is TGTGCCAGCAGCACTCTCGACAGGGAAAACATTCAGTACTTC. The entire variable domain, with the rest obtained from reference TRBV7-8 and TRBJ2-4, is as follows: GAGVSQSPRYKVAKRGQDVALRCDPISGHVSLFWYQQALGQGPEFLTYFQNEAQLDKSGLPSDRFFAERPEGSVSTLKIQRTQQEDSAVYLCASSTLDRENIQYFGAGTRLSVL.

This chain joins TRBV25-1 and TRBJ1-1; D is uncertain. Trimming cost V 2 bases and J 1 base, with 8 bases left between them. The germline V gene has CDR1 MGHDK and CDR2 SYGVNS. This CDR3 is built from 14 residues. CDR3 protein: CASSEGIGNTEAFF. CDR3 sequence (DNA): TGTGCCAGCAGTGAAGGGATTGGGAACACTGAAGCTTTCTTT.

The chain has TRBV29-1 and TRBJ1-1; 9 bases match TRBD1. J was trimmed by 6 bases and V by 7 bases; bases with no gene match: 6. This CDR3 is 12 amino acids long. The germline V gene has CDR1 SQVTM and CDR2 ANQGSEA. This CDR3 reads CSATGGASEAFF. The CDR3, as DNA: TGCAGCGCCACAGGGGGCGCATCTGAAGCTTTCTTT. Together with reference TRBV29-1 and TRBJ1-1, the CDR3 gives the full variable domain: SAVISQKPSRDICQRGTSLTIQCQVDSQVTMMFWYRQQPGQSLTLIATANQGSEATYESGFVIDKFPISRPNLTFSTLTVSNMSPEDSSIYLCSATGGASEAFFGQGTRLTVV.